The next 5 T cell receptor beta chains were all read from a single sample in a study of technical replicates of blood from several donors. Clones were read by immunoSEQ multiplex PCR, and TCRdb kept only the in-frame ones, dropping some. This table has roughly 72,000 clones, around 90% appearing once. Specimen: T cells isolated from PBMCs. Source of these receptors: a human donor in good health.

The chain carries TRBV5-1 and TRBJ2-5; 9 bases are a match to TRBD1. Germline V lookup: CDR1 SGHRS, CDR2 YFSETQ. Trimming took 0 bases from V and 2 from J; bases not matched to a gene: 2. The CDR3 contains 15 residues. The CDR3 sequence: CASSLGTGEQETQYF. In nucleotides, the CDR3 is TGCGCCAGCAGCTTGGGGACAGGGGAGCAAGAGACCCAGTACTTC.

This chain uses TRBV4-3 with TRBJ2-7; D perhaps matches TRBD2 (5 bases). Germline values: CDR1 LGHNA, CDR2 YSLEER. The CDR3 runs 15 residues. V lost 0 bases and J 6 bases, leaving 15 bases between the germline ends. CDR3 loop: CASSQEGWGVAEQYF. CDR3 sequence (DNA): TGCGCCAGCAGCCAAGAGGGGTGGGGAGTAGCCGAGCAGTACTTC.

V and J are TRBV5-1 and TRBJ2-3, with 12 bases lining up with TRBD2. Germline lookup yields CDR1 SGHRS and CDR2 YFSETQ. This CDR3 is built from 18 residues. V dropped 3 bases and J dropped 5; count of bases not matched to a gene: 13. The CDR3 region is CASSSVGRTSGIIDTQYF. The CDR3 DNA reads TGCGCCAGCAGCTCGGTCGGAAGGACTAGCGGGATTATAGATACGCAGTATTTT.

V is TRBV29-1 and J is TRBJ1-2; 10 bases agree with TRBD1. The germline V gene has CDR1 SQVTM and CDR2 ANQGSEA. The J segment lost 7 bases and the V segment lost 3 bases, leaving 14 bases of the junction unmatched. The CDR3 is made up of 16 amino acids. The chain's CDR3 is CSVDLGQGRSGSGYTF. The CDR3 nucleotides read TGCAGCGTTGATCTGGGACAGGGGAGGAGTGGTAGTGGCTACACCTTC.

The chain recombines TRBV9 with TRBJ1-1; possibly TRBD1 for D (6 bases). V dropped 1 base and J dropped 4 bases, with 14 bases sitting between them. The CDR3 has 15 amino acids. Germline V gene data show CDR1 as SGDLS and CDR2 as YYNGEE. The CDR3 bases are TGTGCCAGCAGCGTATCACCGGGACACATCACTGAAGCTTTCTTT. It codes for CASSVSPGHITEAFF.